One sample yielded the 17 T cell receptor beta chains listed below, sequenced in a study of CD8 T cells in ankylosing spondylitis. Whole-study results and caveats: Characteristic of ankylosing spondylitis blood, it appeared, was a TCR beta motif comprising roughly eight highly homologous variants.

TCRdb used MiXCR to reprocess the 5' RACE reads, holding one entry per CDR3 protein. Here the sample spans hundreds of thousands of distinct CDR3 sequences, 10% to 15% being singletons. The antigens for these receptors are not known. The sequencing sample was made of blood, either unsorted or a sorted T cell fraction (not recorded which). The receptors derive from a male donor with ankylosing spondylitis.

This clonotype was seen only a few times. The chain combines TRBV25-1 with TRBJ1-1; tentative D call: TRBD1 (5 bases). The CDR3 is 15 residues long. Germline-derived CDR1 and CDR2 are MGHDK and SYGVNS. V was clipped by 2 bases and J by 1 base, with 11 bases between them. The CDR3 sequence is CASSEPRGGNTEAFF. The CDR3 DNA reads TGTGCCAGCAGTGAACCAAGGGGCGGGAACACTGAAGCTTTCTTT.

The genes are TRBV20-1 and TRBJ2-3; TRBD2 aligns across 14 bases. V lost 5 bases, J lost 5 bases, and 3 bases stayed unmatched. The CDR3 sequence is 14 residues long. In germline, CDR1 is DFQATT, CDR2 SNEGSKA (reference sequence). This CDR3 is CSAGTSGGVDTQYF. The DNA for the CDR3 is TGCAGTGCTGGGACTAGCGGGGGAGTAGATACGCAGTATTTT.

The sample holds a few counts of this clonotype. The CDR3 DNA reads as TGCAGTGCCAGGCCCGGGGCGACTGGTGAGCAGTACTTC. This translates into CSARPGATGEQYF. V usage is TRBV20-1 and J usage is TRBJ2-7; D might be TRBD1 or TRBD2, each matching 5 bases. This CDR3 is built from 13 residues. V lost 6 bases and J lost 7, with 19 bases in between. The germline gives CDR1 DFQATT, CDR2 SNEGSKA (reference sequence).

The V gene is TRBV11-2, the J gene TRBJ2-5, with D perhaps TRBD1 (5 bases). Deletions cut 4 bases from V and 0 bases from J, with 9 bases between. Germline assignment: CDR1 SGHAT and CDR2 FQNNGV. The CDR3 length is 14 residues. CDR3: CASSSTVHQETQYF. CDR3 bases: TGTGCCAGCAGCTCGACAGTACACCAAGAGACCCAGTACTTC.

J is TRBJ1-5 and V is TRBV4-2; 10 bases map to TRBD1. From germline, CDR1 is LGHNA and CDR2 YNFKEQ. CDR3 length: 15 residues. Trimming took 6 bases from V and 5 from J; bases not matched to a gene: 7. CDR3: CASSRATGGDQPQHF. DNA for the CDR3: TGTGCCAGCAGTAGAGCGACAGGGGGCGATCAGCCCCAGCATTTT.

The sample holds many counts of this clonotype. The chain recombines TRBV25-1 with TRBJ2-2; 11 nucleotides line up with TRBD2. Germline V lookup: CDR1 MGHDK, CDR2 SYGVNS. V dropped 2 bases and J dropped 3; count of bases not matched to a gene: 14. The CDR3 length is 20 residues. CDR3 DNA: TGTGCCAGCAGTGAACTTGGACTAGCGGGCCCTAATCGAGACACCGGGGAGCTGTTTTTT. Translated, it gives CASSELGLAGPNRDTGELFF.

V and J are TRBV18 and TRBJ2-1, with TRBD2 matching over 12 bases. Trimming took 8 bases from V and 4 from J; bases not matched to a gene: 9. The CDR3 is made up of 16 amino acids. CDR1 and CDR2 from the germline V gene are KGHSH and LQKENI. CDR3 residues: CASSPGLAGNYNEQFF. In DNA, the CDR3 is TGTGCCAGCAGCCCCGGACTAGCGGGGAATTACAATGAGCAGTTCTTC.

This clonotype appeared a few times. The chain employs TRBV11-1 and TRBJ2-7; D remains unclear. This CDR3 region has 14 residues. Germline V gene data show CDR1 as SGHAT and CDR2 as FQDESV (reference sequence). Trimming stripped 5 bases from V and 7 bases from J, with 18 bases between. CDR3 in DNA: TGTGCCAGCAGCCCAGACCGTGGCTTCGGGGAGCAGTACTTC. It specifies CASSPDRGFGEQYF.

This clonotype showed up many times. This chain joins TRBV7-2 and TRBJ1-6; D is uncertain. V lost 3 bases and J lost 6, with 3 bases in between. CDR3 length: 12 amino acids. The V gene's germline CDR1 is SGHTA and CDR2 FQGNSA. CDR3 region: CASSFVNSPLHF. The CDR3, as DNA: TGTGCCAGCAGCTTCGTTAATTCACCCCTCCACTTT.

The CDR3 here is CSASYGLAGAVNEQYF. CDR3 in DNA: TGCAGTGCTAGTTATGGGTTAGCGGGAGCTGTCAACGAGCAGTACTTC. The rearrangement uses TRBV20-1 and TRBJ2-7, with 9 bases matching TRBD2. CDR1 and CDR2 from the germline V gene are DFQATT and SNEGSKA (reference sequence). Losses at the gene ends were 3 bases for V and 5 bases for J; bases not matched to a gene: 14. The CDR3 extends over 16 amino acids.

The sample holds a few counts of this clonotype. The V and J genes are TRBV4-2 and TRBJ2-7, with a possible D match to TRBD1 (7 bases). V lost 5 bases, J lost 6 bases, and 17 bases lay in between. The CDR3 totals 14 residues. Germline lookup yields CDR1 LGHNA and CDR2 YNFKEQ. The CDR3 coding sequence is TGTGCCAGCAGCGCGACTAGGGGGCTCAGCGAGCAGTACTTC. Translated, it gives CASSATRGLSEQYF.

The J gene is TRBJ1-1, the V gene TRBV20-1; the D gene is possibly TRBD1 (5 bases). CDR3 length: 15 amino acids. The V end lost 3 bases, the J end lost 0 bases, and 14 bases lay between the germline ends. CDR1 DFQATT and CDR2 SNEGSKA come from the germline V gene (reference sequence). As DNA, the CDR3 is TGCAGTGCTAGGGAGGGGCTCCTCCTGAACACTGAAGCTTTCTTT. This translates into CSAREGLLLNTEAFF.

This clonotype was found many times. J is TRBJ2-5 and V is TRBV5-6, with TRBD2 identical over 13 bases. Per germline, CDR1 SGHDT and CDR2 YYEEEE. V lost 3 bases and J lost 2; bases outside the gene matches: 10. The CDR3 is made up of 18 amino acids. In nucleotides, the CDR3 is TGTGCCAGCAGCTCGGTCGGACTAGCGGGAGAGGCACAAGAGACCCAGTACTTC. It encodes CASSSVGLAGEAQETQYF.

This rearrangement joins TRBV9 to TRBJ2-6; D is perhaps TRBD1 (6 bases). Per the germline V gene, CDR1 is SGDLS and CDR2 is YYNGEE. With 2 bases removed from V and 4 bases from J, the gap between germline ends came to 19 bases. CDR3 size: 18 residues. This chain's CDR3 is CASSVWSQGTDGANVLTF. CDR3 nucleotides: TGTGCCAGCAGCGTTTGGTCTCAGGGGACCGACGGGGCCAACGTCCTGACTTTC.

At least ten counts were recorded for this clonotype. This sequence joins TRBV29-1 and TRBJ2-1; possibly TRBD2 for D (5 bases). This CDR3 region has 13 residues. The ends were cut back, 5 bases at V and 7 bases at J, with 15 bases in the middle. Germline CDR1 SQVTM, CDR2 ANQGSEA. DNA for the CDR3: TGCAGCGTTTTAAATCGGGGTAGTAATGAGCAGTTCTTC. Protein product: CSVLNRGSNEQFF.

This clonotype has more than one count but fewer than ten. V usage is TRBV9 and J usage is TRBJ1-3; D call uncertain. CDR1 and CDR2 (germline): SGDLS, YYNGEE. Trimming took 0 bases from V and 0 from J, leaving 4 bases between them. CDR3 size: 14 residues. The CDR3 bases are TGTGCCAGCAGCGTAGAGTTCTCTGGAAACACCATATATTTT. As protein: CASSVEFSGNTIYF.

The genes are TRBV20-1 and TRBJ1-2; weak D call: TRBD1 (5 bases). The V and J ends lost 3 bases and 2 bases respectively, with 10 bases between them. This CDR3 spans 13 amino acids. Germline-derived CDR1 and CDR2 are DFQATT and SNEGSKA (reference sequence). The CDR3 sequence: CSARTETNYGYTF. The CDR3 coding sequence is TGCAGTGCTAGGACAGAGACAAACTATGGCTACACCTTC.